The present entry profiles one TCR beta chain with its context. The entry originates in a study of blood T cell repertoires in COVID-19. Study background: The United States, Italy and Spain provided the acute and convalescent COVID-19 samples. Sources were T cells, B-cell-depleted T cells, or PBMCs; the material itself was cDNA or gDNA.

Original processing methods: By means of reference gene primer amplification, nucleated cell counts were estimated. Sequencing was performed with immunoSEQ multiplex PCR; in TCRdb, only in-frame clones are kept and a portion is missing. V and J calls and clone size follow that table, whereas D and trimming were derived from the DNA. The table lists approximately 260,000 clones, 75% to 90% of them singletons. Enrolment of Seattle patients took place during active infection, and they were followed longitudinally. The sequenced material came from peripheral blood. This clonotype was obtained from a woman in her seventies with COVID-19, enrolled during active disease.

In DNA, the CDR3 is TGTGCCATCAGTACGACAGCTTACGAGCAGTACTTC. Protein sequence: CAISTTAYEQYF. The V call is TRBV10-3, the J call TRBJ2-7, with D perhaps matching TRBD1 (5 bases). In germline, CDR1 is ENHRY, CDR2 SYGVKD. The CDR3 contains 12 residues. Trimming took 5 bases from V and 4 from J, leaving 9 bases between them.